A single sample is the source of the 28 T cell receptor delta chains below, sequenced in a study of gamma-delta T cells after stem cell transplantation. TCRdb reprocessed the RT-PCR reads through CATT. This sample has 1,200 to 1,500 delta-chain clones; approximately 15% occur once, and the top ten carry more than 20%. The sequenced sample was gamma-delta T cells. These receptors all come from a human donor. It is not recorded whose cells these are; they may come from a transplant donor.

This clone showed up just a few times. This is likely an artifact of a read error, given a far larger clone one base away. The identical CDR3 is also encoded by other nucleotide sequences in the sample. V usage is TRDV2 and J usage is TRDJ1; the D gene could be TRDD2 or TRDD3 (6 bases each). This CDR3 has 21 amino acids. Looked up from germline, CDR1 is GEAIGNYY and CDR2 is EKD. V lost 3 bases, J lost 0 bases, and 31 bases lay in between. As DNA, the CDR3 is TGTGCCTGTGACCCGATCCTACCGAACCCTACCGGGGGACTGTACACCGATAAACTCATCTTT. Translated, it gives CACDPILPNPTGGLYTDKLIF.

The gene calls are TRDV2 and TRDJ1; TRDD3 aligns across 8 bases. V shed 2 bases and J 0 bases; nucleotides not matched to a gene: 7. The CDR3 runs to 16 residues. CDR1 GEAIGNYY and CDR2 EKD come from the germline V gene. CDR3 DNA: TGTGCCTGTGACAGACTCGTGGGGGATCACACCGATAAACTCATCTTT. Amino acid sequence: CACDRLVGDHTDKLIF.

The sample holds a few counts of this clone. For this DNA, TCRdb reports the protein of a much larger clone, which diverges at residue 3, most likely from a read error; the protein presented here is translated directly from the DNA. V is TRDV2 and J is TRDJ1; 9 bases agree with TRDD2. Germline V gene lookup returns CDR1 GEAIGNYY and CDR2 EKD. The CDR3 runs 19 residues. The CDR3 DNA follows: TGTGCCCGTGACACCCACCTTCCTACAATCCGTGGGGACTACGATAAACTCATCTTT. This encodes CARDTHLPTIRGDYDKLIF.

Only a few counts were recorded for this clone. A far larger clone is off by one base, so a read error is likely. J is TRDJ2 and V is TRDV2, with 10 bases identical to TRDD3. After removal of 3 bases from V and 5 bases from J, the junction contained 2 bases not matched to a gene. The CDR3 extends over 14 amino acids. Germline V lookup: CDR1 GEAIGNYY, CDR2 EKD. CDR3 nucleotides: TGTGCCTGTGACGCACTGGGGGATACAGCACAACTCTTCTTT. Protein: CACDALGDTAQLFF.

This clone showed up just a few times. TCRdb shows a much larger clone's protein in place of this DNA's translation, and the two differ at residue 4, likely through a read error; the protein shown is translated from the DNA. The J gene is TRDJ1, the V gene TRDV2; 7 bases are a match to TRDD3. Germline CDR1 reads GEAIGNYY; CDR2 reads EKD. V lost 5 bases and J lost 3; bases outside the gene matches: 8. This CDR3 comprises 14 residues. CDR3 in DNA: TGTGCCTGTGGATCCCTGGGGGTCCCCGATAAACTCATCTTT. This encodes CACGSLGVPDKLIF.

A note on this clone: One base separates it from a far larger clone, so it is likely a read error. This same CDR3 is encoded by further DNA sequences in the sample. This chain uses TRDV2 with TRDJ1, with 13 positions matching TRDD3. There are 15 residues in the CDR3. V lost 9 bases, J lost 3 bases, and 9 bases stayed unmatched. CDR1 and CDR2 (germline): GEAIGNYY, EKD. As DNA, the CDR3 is TGTGCCAGCTTCCCACTGGGGGATACGGCCGATAAACTCATCTTT. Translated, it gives CASFPLGDTADKLIF.

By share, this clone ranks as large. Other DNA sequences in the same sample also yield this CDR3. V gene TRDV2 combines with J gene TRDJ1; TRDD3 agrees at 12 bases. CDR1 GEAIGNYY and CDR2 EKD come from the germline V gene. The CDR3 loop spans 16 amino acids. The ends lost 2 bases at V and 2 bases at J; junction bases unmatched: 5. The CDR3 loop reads CACDNVLGDTTDKLIF. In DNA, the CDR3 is TGTGCCTGTGACAATGTACTGGGGGATACAACCGATAAACTCATCTTT.

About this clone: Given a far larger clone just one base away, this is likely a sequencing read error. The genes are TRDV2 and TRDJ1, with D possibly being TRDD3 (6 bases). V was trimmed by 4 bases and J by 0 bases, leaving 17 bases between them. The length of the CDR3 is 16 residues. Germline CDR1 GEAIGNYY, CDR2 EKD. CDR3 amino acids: CACEPVGGEYTDKLIF. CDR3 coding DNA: TGTGCCTGTGAGCCGGTGGGGGGCGAGTACACCGATAAACTCATCTTT.

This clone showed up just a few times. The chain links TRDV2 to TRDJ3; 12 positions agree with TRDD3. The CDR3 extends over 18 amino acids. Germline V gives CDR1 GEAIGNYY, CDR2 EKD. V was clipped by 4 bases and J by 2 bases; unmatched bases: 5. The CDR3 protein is CACESLGDTAWDTRQMFF. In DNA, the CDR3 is TGTGCCTGTGAATCCCTGGGGGATACGGCCTGGGACACCCGACAGATGTTTTTC.

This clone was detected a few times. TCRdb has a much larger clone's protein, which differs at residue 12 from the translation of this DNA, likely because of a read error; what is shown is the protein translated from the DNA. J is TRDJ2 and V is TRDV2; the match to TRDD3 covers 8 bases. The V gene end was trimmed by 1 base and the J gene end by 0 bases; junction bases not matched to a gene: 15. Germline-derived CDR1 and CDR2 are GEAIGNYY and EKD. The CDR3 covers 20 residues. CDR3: CACDTVHRGYPPSLTAQLFF. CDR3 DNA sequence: TGTGCCTGTGACACGGTCCACAGGGGATACCCCCCCTCTTTGACAGCACAACTCTTCTTT.

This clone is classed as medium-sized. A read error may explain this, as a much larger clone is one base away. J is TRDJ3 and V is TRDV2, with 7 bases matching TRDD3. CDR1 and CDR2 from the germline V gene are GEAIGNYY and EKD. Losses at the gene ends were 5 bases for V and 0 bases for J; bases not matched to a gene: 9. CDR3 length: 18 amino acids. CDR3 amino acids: CACGILGFTSWDTRQMFF. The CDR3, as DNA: TGTGCCTGTGGCATACTGGGGTTTACCTCCTGGGACACCCGACAGATGTTTTTC.

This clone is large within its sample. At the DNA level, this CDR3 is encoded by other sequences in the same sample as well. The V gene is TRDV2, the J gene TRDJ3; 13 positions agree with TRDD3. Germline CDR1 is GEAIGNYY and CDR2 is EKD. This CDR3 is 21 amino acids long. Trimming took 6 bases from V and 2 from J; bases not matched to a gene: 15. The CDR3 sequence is CACCSMGTGGYGPWDTRQMFF. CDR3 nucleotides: TGTGCCTGTTGCTCGATGGGTACTGGGGGATACGGACCCTGGGACACCCGACAGATGTTTTTC.

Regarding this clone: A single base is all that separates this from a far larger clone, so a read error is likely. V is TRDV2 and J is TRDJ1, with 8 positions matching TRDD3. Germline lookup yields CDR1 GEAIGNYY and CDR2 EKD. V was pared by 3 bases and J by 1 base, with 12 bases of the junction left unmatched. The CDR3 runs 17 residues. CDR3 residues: CACDAVLLGDPTDKLIF. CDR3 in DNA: TGTGCCTGTGACGCCGTGCTTCTGGGGGACCCCACCGATAAACTCATCTTT.

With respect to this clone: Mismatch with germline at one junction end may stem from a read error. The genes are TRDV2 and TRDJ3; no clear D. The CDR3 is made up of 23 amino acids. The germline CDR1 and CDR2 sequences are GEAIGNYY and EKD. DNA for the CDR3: TGTGCCTGTGGCACCGTCCGACGGTTCGCTGGAGTCGGGTATCTCCGGGACATCCGACAGATGTTTTTC. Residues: CACGTVRRFAGVGYLRDIRQMFF.

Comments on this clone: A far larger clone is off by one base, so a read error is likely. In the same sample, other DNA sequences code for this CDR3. The CDR3, as DNA: TGTGCCTGTGACACATCTTTGGGGGAGCGCACCGATAAGCTCATCTTT. Encoded protein: CACDTSLGERTDKLIF. The chain has TRDV2 and TRDJ1; 7 bases agree with TRDD3. The CDR3 is made up of 16 amino acids. From germline, CDR1 is GEAIGNYY and CDR2 EKD.

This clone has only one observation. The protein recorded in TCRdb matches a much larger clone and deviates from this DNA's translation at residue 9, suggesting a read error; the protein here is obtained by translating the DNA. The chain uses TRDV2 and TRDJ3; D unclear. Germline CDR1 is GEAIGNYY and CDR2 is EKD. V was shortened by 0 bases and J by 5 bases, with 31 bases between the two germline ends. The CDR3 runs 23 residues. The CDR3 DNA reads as TGTGCCTGTGACACCGTCCGACGGTTCGCTGGAGTCGGGTATCTCCGGGACACCCGACAGATGTTTTTC. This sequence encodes CACDTVRRFAGVGYLRDTRQMFF.

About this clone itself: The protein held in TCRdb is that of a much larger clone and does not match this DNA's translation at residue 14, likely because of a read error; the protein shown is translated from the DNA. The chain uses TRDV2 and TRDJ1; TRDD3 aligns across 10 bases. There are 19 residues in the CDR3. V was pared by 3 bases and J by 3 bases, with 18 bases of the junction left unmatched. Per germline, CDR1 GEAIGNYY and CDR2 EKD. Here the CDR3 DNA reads TGTGCCTGTGACGACATGTCTACTGGGGGATTGGCCCGCGCCGATAAACTCATCTTT. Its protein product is CACDDMSTGGLARADKLIF.

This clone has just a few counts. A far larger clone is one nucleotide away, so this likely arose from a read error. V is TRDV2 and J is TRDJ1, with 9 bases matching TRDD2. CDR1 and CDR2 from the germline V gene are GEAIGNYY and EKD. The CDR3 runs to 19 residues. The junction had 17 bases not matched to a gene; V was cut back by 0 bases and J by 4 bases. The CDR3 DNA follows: TGTGCCTGTGACACCCGCCTTCCTACAATCCGTGGGGACTACGATAAACTCATCTTT. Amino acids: CACDTRLPTIRGDYDKLIF.

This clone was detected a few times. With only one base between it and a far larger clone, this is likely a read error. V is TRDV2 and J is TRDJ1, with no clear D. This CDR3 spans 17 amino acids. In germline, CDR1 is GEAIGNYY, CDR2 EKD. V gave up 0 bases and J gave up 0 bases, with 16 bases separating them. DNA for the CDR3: TGTGCCTGTGACACCTTGGAGGATGGGACGTACACCGATAAACTCATCTTT. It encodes CACDTLEDGTYTDKLIF.

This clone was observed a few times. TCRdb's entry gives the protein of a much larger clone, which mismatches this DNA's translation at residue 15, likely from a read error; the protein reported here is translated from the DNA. The CDR3 DNA follows: TGTGCCTGTGACACAGCTTCTGGGGGATTCGTATCCTGGGACGCCCGACAGATGTTTTTC. Its translation is CACDTASGGFVSWDARQMFF. The chain uses TRDV2 and TRDJ3; TRDD3 agrees at 9 bases. The CDR3 sequence is 20 residues long. The germline gives CDR1 GEAIGNYY, CDR2 EKD.

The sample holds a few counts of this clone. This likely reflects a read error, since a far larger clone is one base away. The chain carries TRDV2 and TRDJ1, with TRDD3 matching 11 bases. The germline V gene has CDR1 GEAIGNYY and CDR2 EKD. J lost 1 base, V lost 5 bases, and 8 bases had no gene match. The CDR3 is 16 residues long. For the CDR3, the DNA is TGTGCCTGTGGCACGCTGGGGGATACTATCACCGATAAACTCATCTTT. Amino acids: CACGTLGDTITDKLIF.

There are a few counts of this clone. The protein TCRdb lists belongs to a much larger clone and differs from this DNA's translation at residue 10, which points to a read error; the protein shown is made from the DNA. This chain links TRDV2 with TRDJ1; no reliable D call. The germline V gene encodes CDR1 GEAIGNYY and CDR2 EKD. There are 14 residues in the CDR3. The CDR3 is CACDTVPYTNKLIF. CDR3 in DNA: TGTGCCTGTGACACGGTCCCGTACACCAATAAACTCATCTTT.

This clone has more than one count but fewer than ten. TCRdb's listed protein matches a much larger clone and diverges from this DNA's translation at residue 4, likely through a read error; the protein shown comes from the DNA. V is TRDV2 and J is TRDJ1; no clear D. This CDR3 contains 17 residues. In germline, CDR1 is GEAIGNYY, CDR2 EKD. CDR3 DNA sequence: TGTGCCTGTGGCACCGTGGGTGGGACCAGGAACACCGATAAACTCATCTTT. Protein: CACGTVGGTRNTDKLIF.

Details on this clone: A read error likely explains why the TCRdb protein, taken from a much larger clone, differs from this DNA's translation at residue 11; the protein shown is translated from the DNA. The CDR3 sequence: CACDTLGDGTCTDKLIF. CDR3 DNA sequence: TGTGCCTGTGACACCTTGGGGGATGGGACGTGCACCGATAAACTCATCTTT. The V gene is TRDV2, the J gene TRDJ1; TRDD3 aligns across 8 bases. Germline CDR1 is GEAIGNYY and CDR2 is EKD. With 0 bases clipped from V and 1 base from J, the junction kept 9 bases outside the gene matches. The CDR3 contains 17 residues.

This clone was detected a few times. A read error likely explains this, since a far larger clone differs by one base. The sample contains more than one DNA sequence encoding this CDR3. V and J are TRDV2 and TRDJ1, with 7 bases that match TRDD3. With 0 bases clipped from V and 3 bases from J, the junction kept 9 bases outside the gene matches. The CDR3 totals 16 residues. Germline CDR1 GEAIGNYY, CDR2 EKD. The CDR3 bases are TGTGCCTGTGACACCCTGGGGGGAATAGAAGCCGATAAACTCATCTTT. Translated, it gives CACDTLGGIEADKLIF.

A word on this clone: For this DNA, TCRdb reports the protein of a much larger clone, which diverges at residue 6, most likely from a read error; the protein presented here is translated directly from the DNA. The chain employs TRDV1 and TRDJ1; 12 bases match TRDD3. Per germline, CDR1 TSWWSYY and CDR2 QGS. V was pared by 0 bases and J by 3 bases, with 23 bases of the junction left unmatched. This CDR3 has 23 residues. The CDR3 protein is CALGELFHPRALLGDTGPDKLIF. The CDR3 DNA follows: TGTGCTCTTGGGGAACTCTTCCACCCCAGAGCTTTACTGGGGGATACTGGTCCCGATAAACTCATCTTT.

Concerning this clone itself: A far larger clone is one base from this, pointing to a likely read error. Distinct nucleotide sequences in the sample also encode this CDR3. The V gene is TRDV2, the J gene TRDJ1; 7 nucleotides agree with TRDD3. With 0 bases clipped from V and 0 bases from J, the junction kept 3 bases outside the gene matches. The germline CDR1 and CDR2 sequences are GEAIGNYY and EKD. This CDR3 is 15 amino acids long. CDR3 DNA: TGTGCCTGTGACACCTTGGGGGAGAACACCGATAAACTCATCTTT. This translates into CACDTLGENTDKLIF.

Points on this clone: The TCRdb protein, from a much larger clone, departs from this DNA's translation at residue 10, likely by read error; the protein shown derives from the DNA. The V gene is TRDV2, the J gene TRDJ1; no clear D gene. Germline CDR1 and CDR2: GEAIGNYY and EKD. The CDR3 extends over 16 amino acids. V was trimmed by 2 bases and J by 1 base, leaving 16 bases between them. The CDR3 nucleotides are TGTGCCTGTGACAAGGTGGGCGTTCCATCCACCGATAAACTCATCTTT. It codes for CACDKVGVPSTDKLIF.